This TCR beta chain came from a study of blood T cell repertoires in COVID-19. Sequencing used immunoSEQ multiplex PCR; TCRdb keeps in-frame clones, though not all of them. The data contain hundreds of thousands of clones, 70% to 90% of them singletons. This CDR3 is 13 amino acids long. Germline assignment: CDR1 MNHEY and CDR2 SMNVEV (reference sequence). V shed 6 bases, J shed 7 bases, and the junction held 9 bases outside the gene matches. V gene TRBV27 combines with J gene TRBJ2-7; 7 nucleotides agree with TRBD1. Sequenced: peripheral blood. The TCR was taken from a man younger than 35 with active or convalescent COVID-19. The CDR3: CASSGTGAVEQYF. As DNA, the CDR3 is TGTGCCAGCAGCGGAACAGGGGCGGTTGAGCAGTACTTC.